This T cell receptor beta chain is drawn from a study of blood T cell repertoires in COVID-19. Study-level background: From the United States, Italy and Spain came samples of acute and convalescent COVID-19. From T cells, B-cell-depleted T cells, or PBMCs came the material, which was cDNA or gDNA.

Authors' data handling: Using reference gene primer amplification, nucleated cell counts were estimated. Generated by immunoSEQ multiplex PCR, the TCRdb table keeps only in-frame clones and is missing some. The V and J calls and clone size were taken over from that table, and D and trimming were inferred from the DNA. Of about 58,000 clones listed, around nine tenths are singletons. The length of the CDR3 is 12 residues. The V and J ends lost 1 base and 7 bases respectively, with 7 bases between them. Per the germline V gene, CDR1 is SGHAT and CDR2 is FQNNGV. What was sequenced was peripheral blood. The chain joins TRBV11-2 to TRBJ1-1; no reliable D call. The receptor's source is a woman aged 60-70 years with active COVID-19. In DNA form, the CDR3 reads TGTGCCAGCAGCTTAGGTGGAGATGAAGCTTTCTTT. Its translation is CASSLGGDEAFF.